The clone carrying this T cell receptor beta chain was detected ten times or more. The antigen remains undetermined. A 5'RACE template-switching step, the method used to make TCR cDNA, added a universal primer site and UMIs. MiXCR was run by TCRdb on the 5' RACE reads, yielding one entry per CDR3 protein. The table records about 260,000 distinct CDR3 sequences, over 3% of them present only once. The data were taken from a study of T cells after yellow fever vaccination. Study-wide findings and caveats: Overlap between CD4 and CD8 compartments was detected for a small share of clonotypes. Abundant contaminating clonotypes from the bulk population could appear in FACS-sorted repertoires.

V was cut by 0 bases and J by 3 bases, with 16 bases left in between. The CDR3 totals 16 residues. CDR1 is DFQATT and CDR2 is SNEGSKA in the germline V gene (reference sequence). The sequence came from a man aged 18 to 29 who received the YFV17D yellow fever vaccine. The sequencing used PBMCs, collected 15 days after the yellow fever booster vaccination. The chain has TRBV20-1 and TRBJ2-3; D may be TRBD2 (7 bases). The DNA for the CDR3 is TGCAGTGCTAGAGATGTGGGGGGGGCCTTTACAGATACGCAGTATTTT. This gives the protein CSARDVGGAFTDTQYF.